Following are 15 T cell receptor beta chains from one sample sequenced in a study of shared T cell receptors in the human thymus. Sequenced by immunoSEQ multiplex PCR; TCRdb stores in-frame clones only, minus some. Of 640,000 or so clones in the sample, around 87% were seen once. The same data also contributed to another study, on human thymus T cells.

Sequences were obtained from thymocytes. Receptors were obtained from a boy under two years old with a congenital heart defect.

The gene calls are TRBV14 and TRBJ2-5; 14 bases are a match to TRBD2. V trimming: 4 bases; J trimming: 5 bases; junction bases outside the gene matches: 9. CDR3 length equals 17 residues. Per germline, CDR1 SGHDN and CDR2 FVKESK. The CDR3 protein is CASSRTTSGRAVETQYF. The DNA of the CDR3 is TGTGCCAGCAGCCGGACGACTAGCGGGAGGGCCGTGGAGACCCAGTACTTC. Variable domain in full (rest from reference TRBV14 and TRBJ2-5): EAGVTQFPSHSVIEKGQTVTLRCDPISGHDNLYWYRRVMGKEIKFLLHFVKESKQDESGMPNNRFLAERTGGTYSTLKVQPAELEDSGVYFCASSRTTSGRAVETQYFGPGTRLLVL.

V gene TRBV6-1 combines with J gene TRBJ1-2, with D perhaps matching TRBD1 (5 bases). Trimming stripped 11 bases from V and 2 bases from J, with 15 bases between. The CDR3 has 13 amino acids. Germline V gives CDR1 MNHNS, CDR2 SASEGT. The CDR3 loop reads CAGRTNQNYGYTF. CDR3 bases: TGTGCCGGTCGGACAAATCAAAACTATGGCTACACCTTC.

The sample holds one count of this clone. The V and J genes are TRBV7-2 and TRBJ1-1; 9 nucleotides line up with TRBD1. V was pared by 4 bases and J by 0 bases, with 9 bases of the junction left unmatched. The CDR3 loop spans 17 amino acids. Germline V gene data show CDR1 as SGHTA and CDR2 as FQGNSA. The CDR3 spells CASSSIGTGNMNTEAFF. DNA of the CDR3: TGTGCCAGCAGCTCTATAGGGACAGGGAATATGAACACTGAAGCTTTCTTT.

This clone has only a few counts. The chain combines TRBV5-6 with TRBJ2-7; TRBD1 matches at 8 bases. Germline CDR1 SGHDT, CDR2 YYEEEE. CDR3 length: 16 amino acids. The V gene end was trimmed by 2 bases and the J gene end by 2 bases; junction bases not matched to a gene: 9. The CDR3 here is CASSFHRGSIAYEQYF. DNA of the CDR3: TGTGCCAGCAGCTTCCACAGGGGGTCCATTGCCTACGAGCAGTACTTC.

The V gene is TRBV27, the J gene TRBJ2-2; 7 nucleotides agree with TRBD1. Per the germline V gene, CDR1 is MNHEY and CDR2 is SMNVEV (reference sequence). V lost 4 bases, J lost 2 bases, and 13 bases stayed unmatched. The CDR3 totals 18 residues. The CDR3: CASSYKTGKGVNTGELFF. The CDR3 nucleotides are TGTGCCAGCAGTTATAAGACAGGGAAAGGGGTTAACACCGGGGAGCTGTTTTTT.

This clone was seen a single time. In DNA, the CDR3 is TGTGCCAGCAGCTTGACAGGGAGCCACAATGAGCAGTTCTTC. It codes for CASSLTGSHNEQFF. V gene TRBV5-6 combines with J gene TRBJ2-1, with D maybe TRBD1 (6 bases). CDR1 is SGHDT, CDR2 YYEEEE, per germline. Trimming left V 1 base short and J 5 bases short, with 10 bases between. The CDR3 consists of 14 residues.

The chain has TRBV28 and TRBJ2-5; TRBD2 matches at 8 bases. Trimming cost V 5 bases and J 5 bases; bases outside gene matches: 13. In germline, CDR1 is MDHEN, CDR2 SYDVKM. This CDR3 spans 16 amino acids. CDR3 nucleotide sequence: TGTGCCAGCAGTCCCCCCCCAGCGGGAGTGGGTGAGACCCAGTACTTC. Translating it yields CASSPPPAGVGETQYF.

The chain employs TRBV7-2 and TRBJ2-7; TRBD2 agrees at 11 bases. V trimming: 5 bases; J trimming: 4 bases; junction bases outside the gene matches: 10. Germline CDR1 is SGHTA and CDR2 is FQGNSA. The CDR3 extends over 16 amino acids. The CDR3 nucleotides are TGTGCCAGCAGCCGAGGTACTAGCGGGGGTTTATACGAGCAGTACTTC. Protein: CASSRGTSGGLYEQYF.

This chain connects TRBV14 to TRBJ2-7; perhaps TRBD1 as D (5 bases). The V end was cut by 2 bases, the J end by 2 bases, with 10 bases between. Per germline, CDR1 SGHDN and CDR2 FVKESK. This CDR3 spans 14 amino acids. The CDR3 DNA follows: TGTGCCAGCAGCCAATCCAAGGGGACCTACGAGCAGTACTTC. This gives the protein CASSQSKGTYEQYF.

This clone was counted between two and nine times. The chain has TRBV7-9 and TRBJ2-1, with 12 bases lining up with TRBD1. This CDR3 has 15 amino acids. The germline V gene has CDR1 SEHNR and CDR2 FQNEAQ (reference sequence). V dropped 3 bases and J dropped 9; count of bases not matched to a gene: 6. The CDR3 DNA sequence: TGTGCCAGCAGCTTCCGGGACAGGGGGCAGGGTGAGCAGTTCTTC. Translating it yields CASSFRDRGQGEQFF.

The chain uses TRBV9 and TRBJ2-1; tentative D call: TRBD1 (6 bases). The V end was cut by 3 bases, the J end by 4 bases, with 11 bases between. The CDR3 extends over 14 amino acids. The germline gives CDR1 SGDLS, CDR2 YYNGEE. The CDR3 is CASSDRDTYNEQFF. The CDR3 DNA reads TGTGCCAGCAGCGACCGGGACACTTACAATGAGCAGTTCTTC.

The V call is TRBV7-9, the J call TRBJ2-7; TRBD1 agrees at 8 bases. V trimming: 3 bases; J trimming: 2 bases; junction bases outside the gene matches: 9. This CDR3 contains 16 residues. CDR1 and CDR2 (germline): SEHNR, FQNEAQ (reference sequence). CDR3 loop: CASSFTFRGRAYEQYF. The CDR3 DNA reads TGTGCCAGCAGCTTTACCTTCAGGGGGCGCGCCTACGAGCAGTACTTC.

The gene calls are TRBV4-2 and TRBJ2-3; possibly TRBD2 for D (7 bases). Deletions cut 4 bases from V and 4 bases from J, with 18 bases between. The CDR3 runs 16 residues. Germline CDR1 is LGHNA and CDR2 is YNFKEQ. The DNA for the CDR3 is TGTGCCAGCAGCCTATACCGCGGGGGCGCGCCAGATACGCAGTATTTT. This codes for CASSLYRGGAPDTQYF.

The genes are TRBV5-6 and TRBJ2-2; TRBD2 matches 12 bases. J lost 6 bases, V lost 4 bases, and 10 bases had no gene match. Germline CDR1 reads SGHDT; CDR2 reads YYEEEE. This CDR3 has 17 amino acids. The CDR3 reads CASSQGPSGGAPGELFF. The CDR3 DNA reads as TGTGCCAGCAGCCAAGGACCTAGCGGGGGGGCCCCCGGGGAGCTGTTTTTT.

CDR3 protein: CASLGETGLNEQFF. The CDR3 DNA sequence: TGTGCCAGCCTGGGGGAGACAGGGCTCAATGAGCAGTTCTTC. The V and J genes are TRBV5-6 and TRBJ2-1; 7 positions match TRBD1. Looked up from germline, CDR1 is SGHDT and CDR2 is YYEEEE. J lost 6 bases, V lost 7 bases, and 10 bases had no gene match. This CDR3 spans 14 amino acids.